Sequencing of this T cell receptor (beta chain) was carried out in a study of blood T cell repertoires in COVID-19 (dated by TCRdb to 2019 to 2021). Study-wide context: Samples from collaborators originated in the United States, Italy and Spain and spanned both the acute and convalescent phases of COVID-19. The prospective study material was composed of cDNA or gDNA derived from T cells, B-cell-depleted T cells, or PBMCs. Deeply sampled blood TCRbeta repertoires from subjects exposed to, actively infected with, or recovered from COVID-19 were included in the dataset. The repertoires were made available in a free public database intended to serve as a resource for research on the immune response to SARS-CoV-2. Samples were obtained from the ongoing ImmuneRACE study (first 160 participants) and from about 1,300 subjects provided by 6 global collaborators. A de-identified subject ID, COVID-19 status, age in years and sex were almost always included in the sample metadata. HLA class I and class II types, where available, came from metadata supplied by the sample provider rather than from assay-based typing.

Worth noting for this clone: This clone's antigen is unknown. No qualities accompany the bases; no much larger clone lies one base away.

Enrolling through a virtual design, the prospective study's participants ranged in age from roughly 18 to 89 years and lived across 20 to 25 United States geographic areas. In the prospective study, participants were assigned to cohorts based on the clinical history participants reported in a screening survey and a study questionnaire. Recovered participants in ImmuneRACE Cohort 3 were defined by two consecutive negative NP/OP PCR tests, clearance by a healthcare professional, or resolution of symptoms. In the prospective study, whole blood, serum and a nasopharyngeal or oropharyngeal swab were collected from each participant by mobile phlebotomists. Participants in the prospective study had the option to provide additional blood draws and questionnaires over a roughly 2-month period. Before DNA extraction, prospective study blood samples were shipped either frozen or at room temperature. The immunoSEQ Assay, a bias-controlled multiplex PCR, was used to amplify TCRbeta CDR3 regions from genomic DNA. In the source study's methods: Within the assay, amplification of reference gene primers was used to estimate how many nucleated cells each sample contained. To quantify the absolute abundance of each unique TCRbeta CDR3 rearrangement, sequence reads were collapsed and filtered. For each sample, productive Simpson clonality was calculated as the square root of Simpson's diversity index over productive rearrangements. TCRdb stores this immuneACCESS table with in-frame sequences only. Part of the clones is absent; in the studies checked, under half of the shortfall reflects unresolved V genes, and no reason is known for the rest. V and J calls and clone size are as listed in that table; D and trimming were resolved from the DNA. The sample yields roughly 280,000 clones; roughly 91% were counted once. Approximately 2% of the sample lies in the top ten.

CDR1 is given as SQVTM and CDR2 as ANQGSEA, both from the germline V gene. The CDR3 runs 21 residues from the cysteine to the phenylalanine. The entry retains the CDR3 DNA only, 63 bases that are in frame from base 1. Clipping removes 8 bases from V and 3 bases from J, with 29 as the unmatched junction base count. Beyond this particular receptor, the publication reports: How much clinical and demographic metadata was included differed by source and by participant, and the metadata was provided uncurated.

Here the chain combines TRBV29-1 and TRBJ2-7; 12 bases in the junction line up with TRBD2. Sequences were obtained from PBMCs or T cells enriched from blood (not recorded which). The sequence was collected from a woman in her sixties or seventies who had recovered from COVID-19. This receptor has the CDR3 CSPLGASGRATPETRNYEQYF. The DNA sequence is TGCAGCCCTCTGGGGGCTAGCGGGAGGGCTACACCGGAGACTCGGAACTACGAGCAGTACTTC.